Shown below are 24 T cell receptor beta chains from a single sample sequenced in a study of TIL therapy for anti-PD-1-resistant metastatic lung cancer. Sample time point: pre-treatment sample, taken before nivolumab and TIL therapy. The tumor samples were excised metastases, mostly pleural nodules or supraclavicular lymph nodes. This was the immunoSEQ v3 assay. The table came from immunoSEQ multiplex PCR; TCRdb's copy has only in-frame clones and leaves some out. Found here are about 48,000 clones, about two thirds of them singletons; the top ten hold 5.6%. Sequenced material: tumor tissue, taken at baseline. These receptors all come from a person aged 25 to 85 with non-small cell lung cancer.

The chain has TRBV6-6 and TRBJ1-1; D is unresolved. V lost 6 bases to trimming and J lost 1 base, with 9 bases between them. Germline V gene data show CDR1 as MNHNY and CDR2 as SVGAGI (reference sequence). The CDR3 spans 13 residues. The CDR3 DNA follows: TGTGCCAGCAGCTTAGACTCGAACACTGAAGCTTTCTTT. It encodes CASSLDSNTEAFF.

The rearrangement joins TRBV20-1 to TRBJ2-7; D unclear. Germline V gene data show CDR1 as DFQATT and CDR2 as SNEGSKA (reference sequence). The germline V and J ends were trimmed by 3 bases and 5 bases, with 8 bases remaining between them. The length of the CDR3 is 11 residues. The CDR3 coding sequence is TGCAGTGCTAGGACTGGGAACGAGCAGTACTTC. Encoded protein: CSARTGNEQYF.

The rearrangement uses TRBV7-9 and TRBJ1-4, with D possibly matching TRBD1 (5 bases). This CDR3 contains 17 residues. Germline V CDR1 and CDR2: SEHNR, FQNEAQ (reference sequence). V was trimmed by 2 bases and J by 0 bases, leaving 13 bases between them. CDR3 in DNA: TGTGCCAGCAGCTTAATAGAGGGGAAATCAACTAATGAAAAACTGTTTTTT. Translation: CASSLIEGKSTNEKLFF.

The rearrangement uses TRBV29-1 and TRBJ2-4; maybe TRBD2 (5 bases). This CDR3 contains 14 residues. Per the germline V gene, CDR1 is SQVTM and CDR2 is ANQGSEA. Trimming took off 6 bases at V and 0 bases at J, with 12 bases between the two ends. CDR3 bases: TGCAGCGTCATGGTCGGGGTAGCCAAAAACATTCAGTACTTC. This codes for CSVMVGVAKNIQYF. The whole variable domain, filled in from reference TRBV29-1 and TRBJ2-4, reads SAVISQKPSRDICQRGTSLTIQCQVDSQVTMMFWYRQQPGQSLTLIATANQGSEATYESGFVIDKFPISRPNLTFSTLTVSNMSPEDSSIYLCSVMVGVAKNIQYFGAGTRLSVL.

The chain employs TRBV11-2 and TRBJ2-7; 7 bases align to TRBD1. V was pared by 1 base and J by 5 bases, with 5 bases of the junction left unmatched. The V gene's germline CDR1 is SGHAT and CDR2 FQNNGV. CDR3 length: 14 residues. DNA for the CDR3: TGTGCCAGCAGCTTAGTTAGGGGGCGGGACGAGCAGTACTTC. This encodes CASSLVRGRDEQYF.

This sequence joins TRBV5-1 and TRBJ2-1, with D possibly matching TRBD1 (6 bases). The CDR3 contains 12 residues. The V end was cut by 3 bases, the J end by 5 bases, with 6 bases between. The germline CDR1 and CDR2 sequences are SGHRS and YFSETQ. CDR3 residues: CASSYRDNEQFF. CDR3 DNA: TGCGCCAGCAGCTACAGGGACAATGAGCAGTTCTTC.

The CDR3 coding sequence is TGTGCCAGCACCCAGGAGGTGGATCAGGGCTACACCTTC. The encoded protein is CASTQEVDQGYTF. The chain carries TRBV7-9 and TRBJ1-2; D uncertain. V lost 7 bases, J lost 8 bases, and 17 bases lay in between. The CDR3 totals 13 residues. The germline CDR1 and CDR2 sequences are SEHNR and FQNEAQ (reference sequence). Drawing the rest from reference TRBV7-9 and TRBJ1-2, the complete variable domain is DTGVSQNPRHKITKRGQNVTFRCDPISEHNRLYWYRQTLGQGPEFLTYFQNEAQLEKSRLLSDRFSAERPKGSFSTLEIQRTEQGDSAMYLCASTQEVDQGYTFGSGTRLTVV.

The chain joins TRBV2 to TRBJ1-1; D unclear. Germline values: CDR1 SNHLY, CDR2 FYNNEI. CDR3 length: 17 residues. Trimming stripped 6 bases from V and 4 bases from J, with 24 bases between. The CDR3 spells CASRKPVLGRSGTEAFF. The DNA of the CDR3 is TGTGCCAGCAGGAAACCGGTCCTCGGTAGGTCTGGCACTGAAGCTTTCTTT.

The DNA for the CDR3 is TGCGCCAGCAGTGACCCAGCGGGAGGGCCGTACAATGAGCAGTTCTTC. Encoded protein: CASSDPAGGPYNEQFF. This chain links TRBV10-1 with TRBJ2-1; the match to TRBD2 covers 10 bases. J gave up 4 bases and V 3 bases, and 6 bases lay outside the gene matches. The CDR3 runs to 16 residues. The germline V gene has CDR1 WNHNN and CDR2 SYGVQD (reference sequence).

The chain is built from TRBV23-1 and TRBJ2-7, with D perhaps matching TRBD1 (6 bases). TRBV23-1 carries the ORF label, with uncertain function. The CDR3 is made up of 16 amino acids. Trimming removed 4 bases at V and 0 bases at J, with 16 bases between. The CDR3 nucleotides read TGCGCCAGCAGTCGGAGGAAGCAGACAGGCTCCTACGAGCAGTACTTC. Translated: CASSRRKQTGSYEQYF.

V and J are TRBV5-1 and TRBJ2-1; 9 bases match TRBD2. V lost 2 bases to trimming and J lost 3 bases; unmatched junction nucleotides: 3. This CDR3 has 15 residues. In germline, CDR1 is SGHRS, CDR2 YFSETQ. DNA for the CDR3: TGCGCCAGCAGCTTTAGCGGGAGCGACTACAATGAGCAGTTCTTC. This translates into CASSFSGSDYNEQFF.

The V and J genes are TRBV4-1 and TRBJ1-6; tentatively, D is TRBD1 (6 bases). The CDR3 spans 15 residues. Germline loops: CDR1 MGHRA, CDR2 YSYEKL. The ends were cut back, 1 base at V and 5 bases at J, with 9 bases in the middle. The CDR3 nucleotides read TGCGCCAGCAGCCAAGCAGGGGCCGATAATTCACCCCTCCACTTT. Translating gives CASSQAGADNSPLHF.

The V gene is TRBV18, the J gene TRBJ2-7, with D possibly being TRBD2 (5 bases). Trimming removed 6 bases from V and 4 bases from J, with 19 bases in between. This CDR3 is 15 amino acids long. Germline CDR1 and CDR2: KGHSH and LQKENI. The CDR3 region has the DNA TGTGCCAGCTCCCAAGCGGTTGGAGACCTTTACGAGCAGTACTTC. Protein product: CASSQAVGDLYEQYF.

V and J are TRBV6-1 and TRBJ2-7; D ambiguous. Trimming took 3 bases from V and 9 from J, leaving 9 bases between them. Germline V gene data show CDR1 as MNHNS and CDR2 as SASEGT. The CDR3 extends over 11 amino acids. In DNA form, the CDR3 reads TGTGCCAGCAGTGATTTCCTCTTGCAGTACTTC. This sequence encodes CASSDFLLQYF.

This clone is a singleton in its sample. This rearrangement joins TRBV11-3 to TRBJ2-7; D is possibly TRBD1 or TRBD2 (6 bases each). The CDR3 runs to 13 residues. V was pared by 5 bases and J by 6 bases, with 14 bases between. Per the germline V gene, CDR1 is SGHNT and CDR2 is YENEEA. The CDR3: CASSRGQGAEQYF. For the CDR3, the DNA is TGTGCCAGCAGCCGGGGGCAGGGTGCCGAGCAGTACTTC.

J is TRBJ2-7 and V is TRBV6-6; 9 bases are shared with TRBD2. This CDR3 is 14 amino acids long. V was clipped by 2 bases and J by 3 bases; unmatched bases: 2. Germline V gives CDR1 MNHNY, CDR2 SVGAGI (reference sequence). CDR3 nucleotides: TGTGCCAGCAGTTACCAGACTAGCGGCTACGAGCAGTACTTC. Translation: CASSYQTSGYEQYF.

This chain joins TRBV7-6 and TRBJ2-1, with a tentative D call TRBD1 (6 bases). The CDR3 totals 14 residues. V was pared by 1 base and J by 5 bases, with 9 bases between. Per the germline V gene, CDR1 is SGHVS and CDR2 is FNYEAQ. CDR3 DNA sequence: TGTGCCAGCAGCTTAGTCGGGACACACAATGAGCAGTTCTTC. It encodes CASSLVGTHNEQFF. Complete variable domain (other parts from reference TRBV7-6 and TRBJ2-1): GAGVSQSPRYKVTKRGQDVALRCDPISGHVSLYWYRQALGQGPEFLTYFNYEAQQDKSGLPNDRFSAERPEGSISTLTIQRTEQRDSAMYRCASSLVGTHNEQFFGPGTRLTVL.

The rearrangement uses TRBV5-1 and TRBJ2-7; D is ambiguous. The V end was cut by 0 bases, the J end by 3 bases, with 4 bases between. Germline V gene sequence: CDR1 SGHRS, CDR2 YFSETQ. The CDR3 totals 12 residues. The DNA of the CDR3 is TGCGCCAGCAGCTTGGCCAGCTACGAGCAGTACTTC. This sequence encodes CASSLASYEQYF.

Only a few counts were recorded for this clone. A junction boundary mismatches the germline segment, possibly from a read error. The rearrangement joins TRBV7-7 to TRBJ2-1; tentatively, D is TRBD1 (6 bases). This CDR3 comprises 14 residues. Germline CDR1 and CDR2: SSHAT and FNYEAQ (reference sequence). CDR3 sequence reads: CASSLGGSYNEQFF. The CDR3 coding sequence is TGTGCTAGCAGCTTAGGGGGCTCCTACAATGAGCAGTTCTTC.

DNA for the CDR3: TGCAGCGTTGAAGGGGCTGGGGGCAGTGGCTACACCTTC. Its translation: CSVEGAGGSGYTF. The chain is built from TRBV29-1 and TRBJ1-2, with D possibly TRBD1 on 6 matching bases. This CDR3 is built from 13 residues. In germline, CDR1 is SQVTM, CDR2 ANQGSEA. Deletions cut 1 base from V and 7 bases from J, with 13 bases between.

This clone occurred a few times. The chain joins TRBV5-4 to TRBJ1-4; 10 bases match TRBD1. The CDR3 runs 18 residues. V lost 2 bases and J lost 3; bases outside the gene matches: 10. Germline V CDR1 and CDR2: SGHNT, YYREEE (reference sequence). The CDR3 bases are TGTGCCAGCAGCTTACGCGGACAGGGGGTGTATTCTAATGAAAAACTGTTTTTT. This translates into CASSLRGQGVYSNEKLFF.

The J gene is TRBJ2-7, the V gene TRBV7-2; 7 bases align to TRBD2. CDR3 size: 14 residues. Trimming removed 2 bases from V and 3 bases from J; junction bases left unmatched: 4. The V gene's germline CDR1 is SGHTA and CDR2 FQGNSA. In DNA form, the CDR3 reads TGTGCCAGCAGCTTATCGGAGCGGGGCTACGAGCAGTACTTC. Its protein product is CASSLSERGYEQYF.

This clone was recorded a few times. J is TRBJ2-2 and V is TRBV15; D uncertain. CDR1 and CDR2 (germline): LNHNV, YYDKDF (reference sequence). This CDR3 contains 14 residues. V was trimmed by 0 bases and J by 4 bases, leaving 6 bases between them. CDR3 sequence: CATSRDQTTGELFF. CDR3 sequence (DNA): TGTGCCACCAGCAGAGACCAAACCACCGGGGAGCTGTTTTTT. Variable domain in full (rest from reference TRBV15 and TRBJ2-2): DAMVIQNPRYQVTQFGKPVTLSCSQTLNHNVMYWYQQKSSQAPKLLFHYYDKDFNNEADTPDNFQSRRPNTSFCFLDIRSPGLGDTAMYLCATSRDQTTGELFFGEGSRLTVL.

J is TRBJ1-2 and V is TRBV4-1; the D gene is possibly TRBD1 (5 bases). The CDR3 totals 12 residues. Germline loops: CDR1 MGHRA, CDR2 YSYEKL. With 1 base removed from V and 8 bases from J, the gap between germline ends came to 8 bases. In DNA form, the CDR3 reads TGCGCCAGCAGCCAAGCCCGGGGGGGCTACACCTTC. It translates to CASSQARGGYTF.